This record covers a single T cell receptor (beta chain). The antigen remains undetermined. These data are taken from a study of T cell responses to AZD1222 COVID-19 vaccine. The study, taken as a whole, reports: Clonal diversity may have been underestimated, and the donors were mostly white British, with more females than males. Repertoire sampling occurred only after the peak T cell response. Among those given AZD1222, only six were seropositive at baseline.

The assay was immunoSEQ multiplex PCR, and TCRdb's table has in-frame clones only and misses some. This sample has approximately 160,000 clones, with approximately 90% found just once. Germline CDR1 is SGHNT and CDR2 is YENEEA. This CDR3 spans 13 amino acids. J gave up 5 bases and V 5 bases, and 5 bases lay outside the gene matches. This receptor was obtained from an adult in good health. V and J are TRBV11-3 and TRBJ2-7; 8 positions match TRBD1. Specimen: peripheral blood, collected on day 0 of MenACWY control vaccination. DNA for the CDR3: TGTGCCAGCAGCCCTCGACAGGGGAACGAGCAGTACTTC. It translates to CASSPRQGNEQYF.